This TCR beta chain was observed in a study of blood T cell repertoires in COVID-19. The CDR3 covers 15 residues. Germline-derived CDR1 and CDR2 are MNHEY and SVGAGI. Trimming at V came to 0 bases and at J to 4 bases, leaving 6 bases not matched to a gene. Participants, about 18 to 100 years old, spanned approximately 25 US areas. The table came from immunoSEQ multiplex PCR; TCRdb's copy has only in-frame clones and leaves some out. Counted here are roughly 150,000 clones, 84% occurring once; the ten biggest clones make up 1.5% to 2%. The gene calls are TRBV6-5 and TRBJ2-7; 7 bases align to TRBD1. The TCR was taken from a woman between 18 and 29 years old who had been exposed to COVID-19. The sequencing sample was made of PBMCs or T cells enriched from blood (not recorded which). The CDR3 DNA sequence: TGTGCCAGCAGTTACTCAGGGGGCGACTCGTACGAGCAGTACTTC. Its protein product is CASSYSGGDSYEQYF.